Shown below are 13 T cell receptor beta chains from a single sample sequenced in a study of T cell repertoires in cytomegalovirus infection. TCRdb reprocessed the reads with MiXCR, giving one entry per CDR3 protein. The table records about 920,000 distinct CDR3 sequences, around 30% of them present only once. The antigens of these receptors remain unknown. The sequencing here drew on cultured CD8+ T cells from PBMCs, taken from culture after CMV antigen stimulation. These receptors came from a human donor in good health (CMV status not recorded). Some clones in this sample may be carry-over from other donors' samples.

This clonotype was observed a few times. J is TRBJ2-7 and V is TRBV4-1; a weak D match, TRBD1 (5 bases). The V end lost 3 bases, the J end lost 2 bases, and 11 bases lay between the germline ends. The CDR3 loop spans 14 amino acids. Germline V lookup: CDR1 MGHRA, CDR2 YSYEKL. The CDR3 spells CASSHGQGTYEQYF. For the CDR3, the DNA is TGCGCCAGCAGCCACGGACAAGGAACCTACGAGCAGTACTTC.

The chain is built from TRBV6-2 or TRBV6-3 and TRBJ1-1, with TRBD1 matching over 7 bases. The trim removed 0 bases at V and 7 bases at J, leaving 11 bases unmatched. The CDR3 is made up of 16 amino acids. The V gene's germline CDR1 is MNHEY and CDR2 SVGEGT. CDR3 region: CASSYSLSTGVDEAFF. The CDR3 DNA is TGTGCCAGCAGTTACTCCCTCTCTACAGGGGTGGATGAAGCTTTCTTT.

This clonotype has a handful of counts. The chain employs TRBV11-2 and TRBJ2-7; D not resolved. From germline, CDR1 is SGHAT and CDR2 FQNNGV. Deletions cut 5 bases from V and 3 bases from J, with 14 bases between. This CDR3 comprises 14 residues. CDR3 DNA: TGTGCCAGCAGCCGAGGACCCAGTCTCTACGAGCAGTACGTC. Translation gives CASSRGPSLYEQYV.

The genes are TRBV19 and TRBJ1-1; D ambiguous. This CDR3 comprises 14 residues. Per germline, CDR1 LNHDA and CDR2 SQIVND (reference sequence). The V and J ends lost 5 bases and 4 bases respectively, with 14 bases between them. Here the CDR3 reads CASSPYVGSTEAFF. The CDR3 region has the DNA TGTGCCAGTAGTCCCTACGTGGGGAGCACTGAAGCTTTCTTT.

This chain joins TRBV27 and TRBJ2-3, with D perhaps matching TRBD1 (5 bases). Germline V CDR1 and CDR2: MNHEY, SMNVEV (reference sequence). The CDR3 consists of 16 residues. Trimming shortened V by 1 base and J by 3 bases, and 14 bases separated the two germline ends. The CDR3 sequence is CASSLFVGVVTDTQYF. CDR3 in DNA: TGTGCCAGCAGTTTATTCGTAGGGGTTGTAACAGATACGCAGTATTTT.

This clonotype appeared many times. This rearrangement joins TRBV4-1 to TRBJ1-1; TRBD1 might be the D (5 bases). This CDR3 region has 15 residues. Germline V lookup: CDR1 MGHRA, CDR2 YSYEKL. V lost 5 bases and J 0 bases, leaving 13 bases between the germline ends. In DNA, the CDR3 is TGCGCCAGCAGCACCCGGGGGTGGGTGAACACTGAAGCTTTCTTT. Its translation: CASSTRGWVNTEAFF.

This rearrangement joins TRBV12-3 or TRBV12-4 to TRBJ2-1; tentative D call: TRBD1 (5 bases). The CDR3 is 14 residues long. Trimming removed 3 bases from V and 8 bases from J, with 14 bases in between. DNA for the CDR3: TGTGCCAGCAGTTTGGCAGGGCCCACGGATGAGCAGTTCTTC. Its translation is CASSLAGPTDEQFF.

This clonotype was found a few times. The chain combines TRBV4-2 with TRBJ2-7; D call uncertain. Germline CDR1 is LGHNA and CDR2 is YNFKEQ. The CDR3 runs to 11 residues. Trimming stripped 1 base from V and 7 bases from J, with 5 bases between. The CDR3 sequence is CASSQGVEQYF. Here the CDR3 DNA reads TGTGCCAGCAGCCAAGGGGTTGAGCAGTACTTC.

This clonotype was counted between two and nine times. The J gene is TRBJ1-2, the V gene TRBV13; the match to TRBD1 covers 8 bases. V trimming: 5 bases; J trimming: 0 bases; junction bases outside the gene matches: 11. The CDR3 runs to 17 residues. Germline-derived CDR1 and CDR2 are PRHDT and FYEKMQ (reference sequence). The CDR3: CASSQPGQGHANYGYTF. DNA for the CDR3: TGTGCCAGCAGCCAGCCCGGACAGGGTCATGCTAACTATGGCTACACCTTC. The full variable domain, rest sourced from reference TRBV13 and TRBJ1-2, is AAGVIQSPRHLIKEKRETATLKCYPIPRHDTVYWYQQGPGQDPQFLISFYEKMQSDKGSIPDRFSAQQFSDYHSELNMSSLELGDSALYFCASSQPGQGHANYGYTFGSGTRLTVV.

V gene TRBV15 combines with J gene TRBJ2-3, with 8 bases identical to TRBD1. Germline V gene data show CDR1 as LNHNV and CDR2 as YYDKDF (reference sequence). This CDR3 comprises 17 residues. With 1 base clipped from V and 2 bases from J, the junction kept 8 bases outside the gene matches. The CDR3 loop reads CATSRGANRGSTDTQYF. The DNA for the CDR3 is TGTGCCACCAGCAGAGGGGCAAACAGGGGGTCCACAGATACGCAGTATTTT.

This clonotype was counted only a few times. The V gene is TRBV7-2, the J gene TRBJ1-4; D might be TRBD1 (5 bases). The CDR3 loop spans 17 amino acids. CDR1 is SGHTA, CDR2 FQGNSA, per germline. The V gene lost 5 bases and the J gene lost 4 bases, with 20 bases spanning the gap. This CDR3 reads CASSASPLRDGNEKLFF. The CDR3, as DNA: TGTGCCAGCAGCGCCTCCCCTCTAAGGGACGGTAATGAAAAACTGTTTTTT.

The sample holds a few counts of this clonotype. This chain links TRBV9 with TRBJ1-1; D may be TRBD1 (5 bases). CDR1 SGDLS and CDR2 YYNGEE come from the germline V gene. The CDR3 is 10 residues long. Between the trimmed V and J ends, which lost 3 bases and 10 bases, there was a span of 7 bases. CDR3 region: CASSGGGAFF. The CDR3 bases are TGTGCCAGCAGCGGGGGGGGAGCTTTCTTT.

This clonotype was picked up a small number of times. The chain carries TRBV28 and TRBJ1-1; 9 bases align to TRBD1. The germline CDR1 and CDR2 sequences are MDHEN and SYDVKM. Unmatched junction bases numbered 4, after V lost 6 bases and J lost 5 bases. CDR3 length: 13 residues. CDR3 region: CASRVQGATEAFF. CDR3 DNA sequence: TGTGCCAGCAGGGTACAGGGGGCTACTGAAGCTTTCTTT.